This entry describes one T cell receptor (beta chain). Its recognized antigen is unknown. The input lacks base qualities; no much larger clone sits a single base away. Using the deep immunoSEQ assay, multiplex PCR amplified TCR CDR3 regions from genomic DNA. For each cell subset, the extracted genomic DNA was distributed evenly across all wells of several immunoSEQ 96-well plates, and each plate served as one replicate. Each replicate PCR for sorted subsets received around 200 ng genomic DNA, equal to roughly 30,000 T cell genomes. The purified libraries were quantified using a Qubit 3.0 fluorometer, sized with a Bioanalyzer 2100, and then quantified again using the KAPA Library Quantification kit. A separate single-read 150-cycle Illumina NextSeq 550 flow cell was used to sequence each immunoSEQ 96-well plate. The source study handled its data this way. The immunoSEQ output contained only junctional sequences without quality scores, so filtering could not match that applied to full-length reads. To assign V/J genes and CDR3, sequences were annotated against IMGT germline references using PyIR, a Python wrapper for IgBLAST v1.9. Reads were filtered out if the reads had weak V/J assignments (E-value above 1e-6), no CDR3, stop codons, out-of-frame junctions, or ambiguous translated residues. V3J clonotypes were defined by identical inferred V gene, J gene, and CDR3 amino acid sequence. To compute the percentage overlap between repertoires, the number of shared unique clonotypes was divided by the size of the smaller repertoire. Richness of each repertoire was evaluated using RTK rarefaction, the Chao1 estimator, and Recon v2.1 estimates of unobserved clonotypes. Generation probabilities for all TCRbeta clonotypes obtained by the gDNA method from a handful of donors were computed using OLGA. TCRdb retrieved this table from immuneACCESS and kept in-frame rearrangements only. Not all clones are present; in checked studies, unresolved V genes account for under half, and no reason is known for the remainder. For V, J and clone size, that table is used; D and trimming come from the DNA. This sample is represented by a few hundred thousand clones; roughly 87% of them were singletons. About 17% of the sample lies in the top ten.

CDR1 and CDR2, per the germline V gene, are SGHRS and YFSETQ. The CDR3 spans 16 residues, from the cysteine through the phenylalanine. The DNA shown is the 48-base CDR3, in frame from base 1. The germline V end is reduced by 2 bases and the J end by 2 bases; junction bases left unmatched: 6. Donors were healthy HIV-negative adults with no recently reported acute infections or vaccinations. Every donor was a Caucasian adult living in Nashville, Tennessee, USA. CD8 memory samples were composed of magnetically selected CD45RO+ cells combined with CCR7-negative CD45RA+ effector memory (TemRA) cells. After blood collection by leukapheresis, PBMCs were isolated using Ficoll-Histopaque density gradient centrifugation and then cryopreserved in the vapor phase of liquid nitrogen. Analytical flow cytometry was used to check the purity and quantity of each magnetically sorted T cell population. From each sorted fraction, genomic DNA was isolated and quantified by UV absorbance on a Nanodrop 2000c.

The data originate from a study of shared clonotypes between healthy human individuals (dated by TCRdb to about 2020). Broadly, across the study: The cohort comprised a couple of women and three men aged 18 to 49 years. For each donor, CD4 naive and CD4 memory were each run on three plates, CD8 naive on two plates, and CD8 memory on one plate. To estimate repertoire size and how much clonotype sharing occurs between individuals, the study deeply sequenced the blood TCR repertoires of several healthy adults. Different laboratories and diverse techniques were used to prepare libraries and sequence TCR repertoires, to increase sequencing depth and limit assay-specific biases. Per donor, leukapheresis produced somewhere between about 0.94 and 9 billion PBMCs. Broader findings and caveats from the paper: The genetic and exposure-history diversity represented was limited by the small number of donors. Based on pairwise subsampling, the degree of clonotype sharing among donors was expected to be affected by sequencing depth. Larger estimated clonotype richness was generally found for naive subsets than for memory subsets. Even with the large sequencing depth, rarefaction of the sorted-subset datasets indicated that sequencing was incomplete. When several donors were compared, the shared fraction of clonotypes was about 5.4% for naive CD4, around 3.6% for naive CD8, roughly 2.3% for memory CD4, and around 0.37% for memory CD8. Compared with non-shared clonotypes, clonotypes shared by all four sorted-subset donors had higher generation probabilities. Sampling was limited to blood, and TCR repertoires in tissue likely differ from TCR repertoires in blood.

Sequencing was performed on memory CD8+ T cells sorted from blood. The cell subset or site label for this specimen denotes: CD45RO+ cells pooled with CCR7-negative TemRA cells. The source is a young man in good health. The chain is made from TRBV5-1 and TRBJ2-3, with 9 central nucleotides matching TRBD2. CDR3 loop: CASSFLGGGATDTQYF. The nucleotide sequence is TGCGCCAGCAGCTTCCTTGGCGGGGGGGCCACAGATACGCAGTATTTT.